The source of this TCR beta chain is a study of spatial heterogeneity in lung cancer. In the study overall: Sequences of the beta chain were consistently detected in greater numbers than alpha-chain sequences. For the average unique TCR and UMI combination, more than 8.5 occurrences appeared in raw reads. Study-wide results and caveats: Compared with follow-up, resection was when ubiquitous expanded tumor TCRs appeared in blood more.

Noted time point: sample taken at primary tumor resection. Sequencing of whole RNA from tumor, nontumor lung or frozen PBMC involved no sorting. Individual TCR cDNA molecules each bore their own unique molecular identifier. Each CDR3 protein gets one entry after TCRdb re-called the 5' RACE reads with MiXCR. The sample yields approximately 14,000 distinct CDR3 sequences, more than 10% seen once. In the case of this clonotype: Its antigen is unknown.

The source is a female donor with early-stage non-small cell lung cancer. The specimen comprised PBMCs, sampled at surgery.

The DNA of the CDR3 is TGTGCCAGCAGGCGTGTGGGGAGCACTGAAGCTTTCTTT. Protein sequence: CASRRVGSTEAFF. V gene TRBV2 combines with J gene TRBJ1-1; D ambiguous. This CDR3 region has 13 residues. V lost 6 bases to trimming and J lost 4 bases, with 12 bases between them. CDR1 is SNHLY, CDR2 FYNNEI, per germline. The full variable domain, with the rest looked up from reference TRBV2 and TRBJ1-1, is EPEVTQTPSHQVTQMGQEVILRCVPISNHLYFYWYRQILGQKVEFLVSFYNNEISEKSEIFDDQFSVERPDGSNFTLKIRSTKLEDSAMYFCASRRVGSTEAFFGQGTRLTVV.